This T cell receptor (beta chain) is drawn from a study of blood T cell repertoires in COVID-19 (dated by TCRdb to 2020 to 2021). With regard to the full study: Samples from collaborators originated in the United States, Italy and Spain and spanned both the acute and convalescent phases of COVID-19. Where available, HLA class I and class II types were taken from metadata supplied by the sample provider and were not determined by assay-based typing. The material from the prospective study consisted of cDNA or gDNA derived from T cells, B-cell-depleted T cells, or PBMCs. The samples were drawn from two sources: the first 160 participants of the ongoing ImmuneRACE study, and fewer than 1,500 subjects contributed by 6 global collaborators. A freely available public database, intended as a resource for researchers studying the immune response to SARS-CoV-2, is where the repertoires were released. Deeply sampled blood TCRbeta repertoires from subjects exposed to, actively infected with, or recovered from COVID-19 were included in the dataset. Sample metadata almost always included a de-identified subject ID, COVID-19 status, age in years and sex. Broader findings and caveats from the paper: How much clinical and demographic metadata was included differed by source and by participant, and the metadata was provided uncurated.

A few counts support this clone. No antigen is known for it. Base quality data are lacking; no much larger clone is found one base away. Participants in the prospective study were aged about 18 to 95 years, lived in 24 United States geographic areas, and enrolled through a virtual design. In the prospective study, participants were assigned to cohorts based on the clinical history participants reported in a screening survey and a study questionnaire. For ImmuneRACE Cohort 3, a participant was defined as recovered based on two consecutive negative NP/OP PCR tests, clearance by a healthcare professional, or resolution of symptoms. In the prospective study, mobile phlebotomists collected whole blood, serum and a nasopharyngeal or oropharyngeal swab from each participant. Prospective study participants could optionally give additional blood draws and questionnaires over an approximately two-month period. Prospective study blood samples were shipped either frozen or at room temperature before DNA extraction.

From the germline V gene (reference sequence), CDR1 is LGHDT and CDR2 is YNNKEL. The CDR3 runs 14 amino acids, cysteine and phenylalanine included. Left in the record is the CDR3 DNA by itself, 42 bases read in frame from the first base. Germline trimming amounts to 6 bases on V and 4 bases on J, with 2 as the count of junction bases outside the gene matches. TCRbeta CDR3 regions were amplified from genomic DNA using the immunoSEQ Assay, a bias-controlled multiplex PCR. Regarding the original processing steps: Within the assay, amplification of reference gene primers was used to estimate how many nucleated cells each sample contained. Sequence reads were collapsed and filtered to measure the absolute abundance of every unique TCRbeta CDR3 rearrangement. For each sample, productive Simpson clonality was calculated as the square root of Simpson's diversity index over productive rearrangements. Not all clones reach the TCRdb copy of this immuneACCESS table, which keeps in-frame sequences only. Checked studies attribute under half of the gap to unresolved V genes and leave the rest unexplained. V, J and clone size are those of that table, while D and trimming were read from the DNA. The table for this sample lists roughly 160,000 clones; around 80% of them were counted only once. The ten largest clones capture about 12% of the sample.

The chain was built from TRBV3-1 (or the pseudogene TRBV3-2) and TRBJ2-4; 11 central bases correspond to TRBD1. The clonotype originates from a man aged 50 or older who had recovered from COVID-19. Material for sequencing was PBMCs or T cells enriched from blood (not recorded which). The sequence in DNA is TGTGCCAGCAGAGGGACAGGGGGTAAAAACATTCAGTACTTC. Translation gives CASRGTGGKNIQYF.